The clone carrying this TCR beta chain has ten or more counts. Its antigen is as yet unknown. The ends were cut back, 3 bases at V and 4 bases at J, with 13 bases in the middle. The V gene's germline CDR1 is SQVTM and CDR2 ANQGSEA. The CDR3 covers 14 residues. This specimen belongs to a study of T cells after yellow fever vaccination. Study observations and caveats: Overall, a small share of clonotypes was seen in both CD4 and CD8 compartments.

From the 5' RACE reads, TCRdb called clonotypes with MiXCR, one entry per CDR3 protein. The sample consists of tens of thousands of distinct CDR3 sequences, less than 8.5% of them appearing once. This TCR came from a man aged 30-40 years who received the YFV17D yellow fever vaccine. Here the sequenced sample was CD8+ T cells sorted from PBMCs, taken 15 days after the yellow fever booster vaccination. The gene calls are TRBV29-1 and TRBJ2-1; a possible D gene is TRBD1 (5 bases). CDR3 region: CSVDKGYTYNEQFF. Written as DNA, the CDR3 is TGCAGCGTTGATAAGGGGTATACTTACAATGAGCAGTTCTTC.